Below are 26 T cell receptor beta chains sequenced from a single sample in a study of cytotoxic CD8 clonotypes in ibrutinib-treated CLL. Method: immunoSEQ multiplex PCR; TCRdb's copy keeps in-frame clones and lacks some. This repertoire shows 250,000 to 350,000 clones, approximately 79% found once; its top ten account for around 5.3%. The sequences come from PBMCs, collected at disease progression, from a patient treated with ibrutinib. The receptors stem from a human donor with chronic lymphocytic leukemia.

This rearrangement joins TRBV2 to TRBJ1-5; 8 nucleotides line up with TRBD1. There are 14 residues in the CDR3. Germline assignment: CDR1 SNHLY and CDR2 FYNNEI. Trimming at V came to 7 bases and at J to 1 base, leaving 3 bases not matched to a gene. The CDR3 region has the DNA TGTGCCAGCACAGGGGGCATGAGCAATCAGCCCCAGCATTTT. Protein: CASTGGMSNQPQHF.

The chain is built from TRBV7-6 and TRBJ2-1; the match to TRBD1 covers 8 bases. The ends lost 5 bases at V and 8 bases at J; junction bases unmatched: 20. The CDR3 loop spans 18 amino acids. Germline V gene sequence: CDR1 SGHVS, CDR2 FNYEAQ. The CDR3 coding sequence is TGTGCCAGCAGCACGGGACAGGATCTCAAAACACGGTTCGATGAGCAGTTCTTC. Encoded protein: CASSTGQDLKTRFDEQFF.

This rearrangement joins TRBV6-6 to TRBJ1-2; D possibly corresponds to TRBD1 (5 bases). The V and J ends lost 5 bases and 4 bases respectively, with 8 bases between them. The CDR3 spans 12 residues. CDR1 and CDR2 (germline): MNHNY, SVGAGI (reference sequence). The CDR3 spells CASSLGAYGYTF. CDR3 bases: TGTGCCAGCAGTCTCGGGGCCTATGGCTACACCTTC.

The chain couples TRBV6-1 to TRBJ2-3; D uncertain. The V gene lost 5 bases and the J gene lost 5 bases, with 8 bases spanning the gap. The CDR3 is 12 amino acids. Germline V gene lookup returns CDR1 MNHNS and CDR2 SASEGT. CDR3 DNA: TGTGCCAGCAGTAAACTGTTAGATACGCAGTATTTT. Amino acid sequence: CASSKLLDTQYF.

The chain has TRBV28 and TRBJ2-5; weak D call: TRBD2 (6 bases). CDR1 is MDHEN, CDR2 SYDVKM, per germline. The CDR3 spans 15 residues. V dropped 2 bases and J dropped 1 base, with 11 bases sitting between them. CDR3 DNA sequence: TGTGCCAGCAGTTTAGTCGGCGGGACCCAAGAGACCCAGTACTTC. It specifies CASSLVGGTQETQYF.

This sequence joins TRBV5-4 and TRBJ1-2; D uncertain. The CDR3 totals 14 residues. From germline, CDR1 is SGHNT and CDR2 YYREEE (reference sequence). V was trimmed by 3 bases and J by 6 bases, leaving 15 bases between them. CDR3 bases: TGTGCCAGCAGCTCAAGCGGTGTGGTAGATGGCTACACCTTC. Its protein product is CASSSSGVVDGYTF.

The chain has TRBV20-1 and TRBJ2-7; D is unclear. Trimming stripped 1 base from V and 9 bases from J, with 10 bases between. The CDR3 extends over 11 amino acids. Germline-derived CDR1 and CDR2 are DFQATT and SNEGSKA (reference sequence). CDR3 DNA: TGCAGTGCTAGAGTGGCAGGAAGGCAGTACTTC. Encoded protein: CSARVAGRQYF.

This clone was observed a handful of times. V gene TRBV7-3 combines with J gene TRBJ2-2; TRBD2 might be the D (6 bases). CDR1 is SGHTA, CDR2 FQGTGA, per germline. The CDR3 contains 14 residues. V was shortened by 6 bases and J by 2 bases, with 10 bases between the two germline ends. CDR3 loop: CASRGSGNTGELFF. DNA of the CDR3: TGTGCCAGCAGGGGTAGCGGAAACACCGGGGAGCTGTTTTTT.

V is TRBV15 and J is TRBJ2-3; D is undetermined. V was clipped by 0 bases and J by 8 bases, with 21 bases between them. CDR3 length: 17 residues. Germline V gives CDR1 LNHNV, CDR2 YYDKDF (reference sequence). CDR3 nucleotide sequence: TGTGCCACCAGCAGAGAAATGAATACTGGGCGGATGGGTACGCAGTATTTT. Translation gives CATSREMNTGRMGTQYF.

V is TRBV4-1 and J is TRBJ2-2, with TRBD2 matching 9 bases. The CDR3 totals 19 residues. Unmatched junction bases numbered 15, after V lost 1 base and J lost 6 bases. Germline-derived CDR1 and CDR2 are MGHRA and YSYEKL. The CDR3 reads CASSQAPPPAGGLSGELFF. The CDR3 nucleotides are TGCGCCAGCAGCCAAGCCCCCCCTCCGGCGGGGGGGCTATCCGGGGAGCTGTTTTTT.

The chain combines TRBV15 with TRBJ1-5; the D is unclear. V lost 5 bases to trimming and J lost 0 bases, with 14 bases between them. The CDR3 contains 16 residues. Per the germline V gene, CDR1 is LNHNV and CDR2 is YYDKDF (reference sequence). CDR3 residues: CATSPLLADSNQPQHF. CDR3 nucleotides: TGTGCCACCAGCCCCCTTTTGGCAGATAGCAATCAGCCCCAGCATTTT.

The rearrangement uses TRBV7-3 and TRBJ1-2; D is possibly TRBD1 (5 bases). CDR3 size: 12 residues. The V gene lost 5 bases and the J gene lost 6 bases, with 10 bases spanning the gap. Germline V gives CDR1 SGHTA, CDR2 FQGTGA. The DNA of the CDR3 is TGTGCCAGCAGCCTGCGGGGGGATGGCTACACCTTC. It codes for CASSLRGDGYTF.

Of note for this clone: One end of the junction does not line up with germline, which may come from a read error. V gene TRBV19 combines with J gene TRBJ2-2; D is ambiguous. The CDR3 is 14 residues long. Looked up from germline, CDR1 is LNHDA and CDR2 is SQIVND (reference sequence). For the CDR3, the DNA is TGTGCCAGTAGTATTCCTCTCTCGTCCGGAGAGCTGTTTTTT. It codes for CASSIPLSSGELFF.

CDR3 region: CASSLAVAETQYF. The CDR3 DNA follows: TGTGCCAGCAGCTTGGCGGTAGCCGAGACCCAGTACTTC. The chain couples TRBV5-4 to TRBJ2-5, with D unclear. Per the germline V gene, CDR1 is SGHNT and CDR2 is YYREEE (reference sequence). V was cut by 0 bases and J by 5 bases, with 8 bases left in between. The CDR3 is 13 residues long.

The rearrangement joins TRBV10-3 to TRBJ2-2; D is unresolved. V was shortened by 0 bases and J by 9 bases, with 14 bases between the two germline ends. The length of the CDR3 is 15 residues. Germline values: CDR1 ENHRY, CDR2 SYGVKD. For the CDR3, the DNA is TGTGCCATCAGTGAGTCGATTCTGGGGTCGCGGGAGCTGTTTTTT. This encodes CAISESILGSRELFF.

The chain has TRBV5-6 and TRBJ2-5, with D possibly TRBD1 on 5 matching bases. This CDR3 has 14 residues. V shed 4 bases and J shed 5 bases, with 15 bases lying between them. CDR1 and CDR2 from the germline V gene are SGHDT and YYEEEE. The chain's CDR3 is CASSLRVTWETQYF. The CDR3 nucleotides read TGTGCCAGCAGCCTCAGGGTAACCTGGGAGACCCAGTACTTC.

Only one count was recorded for this clone. The J gene is TRBJ2-1, the V gene TRBV27; 12 bases match TRBD1. Germline V gene data show CDR1 as MNHEY and CDR2 as SMNVEV (reference sequence). Germline trimming cut 3 bases from V and 12 bases from J; bases unmatched to any gene: 18. The CDR3 contains 18 residues. The CDR3 here is CASSFSLSGTGGGGRQFF. DNA for the CDR3: TGTGCCAGCAGTTTCTCCCTCTCCGGGACAGGGGGCGGTGGGAGGCAGTTCTTC.

This rearrangement joins TRBV29-1 to TRBJ2-1, with 8 bases identical to TRBD2. After removal of 4 bases from V and 3 bases from J, the junction contained 2 bases not matched to a gene. The CDR3 length is 13 residues. Germline V lookup: CDR1 SQVTM, CDR2 ANQGSEA. CDR3: CSVGGRIYNEQFF. The CDR3 coding sequence is TGCAGCGTTGGCGGGAGGATCTACAATGAGCAGTTCTTC.

The rearrangement uses TRBV14 and TRBJ1-1; D ambiguous. CDR3 length: 16 residues. Germline V gene data show CDR1 as SGHDN and CDR2 as FVKESK. The V end lost 3 bases, the J end lost 1 base, and 15 bases lay between the germline ends. Written as DNA, the CDR3 is TGTGCCAGCAGCCAGGGGAGGGTCGCGGGGAACACTGAAGCTTTCTTT. Translated, it gives CASSQGRVAGNTEAFF.

The chain has TRBV6-4 and TRBJ2-1, with TRBD1 matching over 8 bases. The CDR3 contains 17 residues. Germline CDR1 MRHNA, CDR2 SNTAGT. The J segment lost 3 bases and the V segment lost 6 bases, leaving 13 bases of the junction unmatched. The CDR3 is CASRTSRDRTFYNEQFF. CDR3 in DNA: TGTGCCAGCAGGACAAGCCGGGACAGGACCTTCTACAATGAGCAGTTCTTC.

The CDR3 DNA reads as TGTGCCATCAATTTAGGGCTAGCGGGACCCACAGATACGCAGTATTTT. It translates to CAINLGLAGPTDTQYF. The J gene is TRBJ2-3, the V gene TRBV10-3; 9 positions match TRBD2. Germline CDR1 and CDR2: ENHRY and SYGVKD. CDR3 length: 16 amino acids. V lost 7 bases and J lost 2; bases outside the gene matches: 10.

The chain links TRBV7-2 to TRBJ2-2, with 7 bases fitting TRBD1. Germline CDR1 is SGHTA and CDR2 is FQGNSA. V shed 3 bases and J 5 bases; nucleotides not matched to a gene: 0. The CDR3 covers 13 residues. The CDR3 region is CASSLTGTGELFF. CDR3 DNA: TGTGCCAGCAGCTTGACAGGGACCGGGGAGCTGTTTTTT.

The V and J genes are TRBV18 and TRBJ2-7; 10 bases align to TRBD2. CDR1 and CDR2 from the germline V gene are KGHSH and LQKENI. CDR3 length: 19 amino acids. Losses at the gene ends were 2 bases for V and 4 bases for J; bases not matched to a gene: 17. For the CDR3, the DNA is TGTGCCAGCTCACCAACTTCTCTTGTAGCGGGGGGAAATCGGTACGAGCAGTACTTC. This gives the protein CASSPTSLVAGGNRYEQYF.

The genes are TRBV6-1 and TRBJ2-1; 8 bases are a match to TRBD2. Trimming took 5 bases from V and 4 from J; bases not matched to a gene: 4. There are 14 residues in the CDR3. Per germline, CDR1 MNHNS and CDR2 SASEGT. CDR3 loop: CASSPGLEYNEQFF. The CDR3 DNA reads as TGTGCCAGCAGTCCGGGACTAGAGTACAATGAGCAGTTCTTC.

This clone has just one count. The rearrangement uses TRBV21-1 and TRBJ2-1; TRBD2, the table's D call, was not compared with the DNA. TRBV21-1 is given as a pseudogene. The length of the CDR3 is 18 residues. CDR3: CASSNDLAGGPLYNEQFF. The CDR3 coding sequence is TGTGCCAGCAGCAACGACCTAGCGGGAGGGCCCCTCTACAATGAGCAGTTCTTC.

The chain joins TRBV7-2 to TRBJ2-5; 7 positions agree with TRBD2. This CDR3 has 17 residues. Germline CDR1 and CDR2: SGHTA and FQGNSA. With 4 bases clipped from V and 2 bases from J, the junction kept 13 bases outside the gene matches. The CDR3 DNA follows: TGTGCCAGCAGCTCGTTTACGTGGGGGGGAACTCAAGAGACCCAGTACTTC. Protein product: CASSSFTWGGTQETQYF.